The clone carrying this T cell receptor (beta chain) was observed a few times. Patients had newly diagnosed, untreated stage II-IVA oral cavity squamous cell carcinoma. This entry is derived from a study of neoadjuvant anti-PD-1 for oral cavity cancer. Study in general: Patients without progression got a fourth dose around day 43.

The assay was immunoSEQ multiplex PCR, and TCRdb's table has in-frame clones only and misses some. The sample includes some 15,000 clones, roughly 70% of them seen just once. The CDR3 runs to 16 residues. The V segment lost 5 bases and the J segment 6 bases; nucleotides outside the gene matches: 7. From germline, CDR1 is LGHNA and CDR2 YNFKEQ. This TCR was sampled from a person aged 35-80 years with oral cavity squamous cell carcinoma. This sample comprised PBMCs, obtained before nivolumab (anti-PD-1) treatment. The chain combines TRBV4-2 with TRBJ2-1, with 13 bases aligning to TRBD2. Written as DNA, the CDR3 is TGTGCCAGCAGCACTGGGACTAGCGGGAACGGCAATGAGCAGTTCTTC. Protein product: CASSTGTSGNGNEQFF.